This T cell receptor (beta chain) was recorded in a study of shared clonotypes between healthy human individuals. Study as a whole: Three CD4 naive, three CD4 memory, two CD8 naive and one CD8 memory plate were used per donor.

The CDR3 sequence is 15 residues long. Germline lookup yields CDR1 MNHEY and CDR2 SMNVEV (reference sequence). Trimming at V came to 6 bases and at J to 3 bases, leaving 9 bases not matched to a gene. Study-level results: The study generally estimated greater richness for naive than memory subsets. Non-shared clonotypes had lower generation probabilities than those shared by all four donors.

Details on this clone: Its antigen is undetermined.

Sequencing used immunoSEQ multiplex PCR; TCRdb keeps in-frame clones, though not all of them. The sample records about 580,000 clones, roughly 98% being singletons. Cells designated naive CD8 were CD45RO-negative and were positively selected for CCR7, with terminally differentiated effector memory CD45RA+ cells excluded. The chain couples TRBV27 to TRBJ2-7; 9 bases match TRBD1. Source material: naive CD8+ T cells sorted from blood. This clonotype was obtained from a man aged 30-40 years in good health. CDR3 in DNA: TGTGCCAGCAGGGGCGCCGACAGGGGGATCTACGAGCAGTACTTC. Protein product: CASRGADRGIYEQYF.